A single sample gave rise to the 9 T cell receptor beta chains below, sequenced in a study of blood T cell repertoires in COVID-19. Profiled with immunoSEQ multiplex PCR; TCRdb holds only in-frame clones, not every one. The table includes approximately 80,000 clones, about 87% detected once. The sequencing sample was made of peripheral blood. Receptors were obtained from a human donor in a cohort sampled during active COVID-19.

The chain has TRBV6-4 and TRBJ2-1; TRBD1 is a possible D gene (6 bases). V dropped 2 bases and J dropped 6 bases, with 11 bases sitting between them. Per germline, CDR1 MRHNA and CDR2 SNTAGT. This CDR3 spans 14 amino acids. The CDR3 DNA reads as TGTGCCAGCAGTGACGGCACAGGGAGCAATGAGCAGTTCTTC. It translates to CASSDGTGSNEQFF.

V usage is TRBV27 and J usage is TRBJ1-5; possible D gene TRBD1, 6 bases. The CDR3 has 17 residues. Trimming pared 3 bases from V and 4 bases from J, leaving 19 bases between. Germline CDR1 and CDR2: MNHEY and SMNVEV (reference sequence). The CDR3 here is CASSFVLWCQGNQPQHF. CDR3 coding DNA: TGTGCCAGCAGTTTCGTACTTTGGTGTCAGGGGAATCAGCCCCAGCATTTT.

This clone was recorded a few times. This chain connects TRBV27 to TRBJ1-1, with TRBD1 identical over 8 bases. V was clipped by 5 bases and J by 0 bases; unmatched bases: 5. This CDR3 spans 15 amino acids. CDR1 is MNHEY, CDR2 SMNVEV, per germline (reference sequence). The CDR3 nucleotides are TGTGCCAGCAGTATCCAGGGGGCCCTGAACACTGAAGCTTTCTTT. The encoded protein is CASSIQGALNTEAFF.

The chain has TRBV6-4 and TRBJ2-4; 11 nucleotides line up with TRBD1. This CDR3 region has 18 residues. Trimming took 6 bases from V and 0 from J; bases not matched to a gene: 10. Germline-derived CDR1 and CDR2 are MRHNA and SNTAGT. For the CDR3, the DNA is TGTGCCAGCAGCGTCTGGGACAGGGGGTCTGAAGCCAAAAACATTCAGTACTTC. It yields the protein CASSVWDRGSEAKNIQYF.

The chain is built from TRBV7-2 and TRBJ2-1; D unclear. The CDR3 runs to 11 residues. V lost 2 bases to trimming and J lost 10 bases, with 6 bases between them. Germline V gives CDR1 SGHTA, CDR2 FQGNSA. The CDR3 loop reads CASSLLREQFF. The CDR3 nucleotides are TGTGCCAGCAGCTTATTGAGAGAGCAGTTCTTC. Full variable domain (missing parts from reference TRBV7-2 and TRBJ2-1): GAGVSQSPSNKVTEKGKDVELRCDPISGHTALYWYRQSLGQGLEFLIYFQGNSAPDKSGLPSDRFSAERTGGSVSTLTIQRTQQEDSAVYLCASSLLREQFFGPGTRLTVL.

The rearrangement joins TRBV19 to TRBJ1-2; D may be TRBD1 (6 bases). The CDR3 has 13 amino acids. V was pared by 5 bases and J by 3 bases, with 10 bases between. The germline V gene has CDR1 LNHDA and CDR2 SQIVND (reference sequence). Here the CDR3 reads CASSPSGDYGYTF. CDR3 sequence (DNA): TGTGCCAGTAGTCCTTCAGGGGACTATGGCTACACCTTC.

The chain uses TRBV7-2 and TRBJ2-7; 8 nucleotides agree with TRBD2. Germline V gives CDR1 SGHTA, CDR2 FQGNSA. V shed 0 bases, J shed 7 bases, and the junction held 11 bases outside the gene matches. The CDR3 is 16 amino acids. CDR3 sequence: CASSLAQGGRSGEQYF. In nucleotides, the CDR3 is TGTGCCAGCAGCTTAGCGCAGGGCGGGAGGTCGGGAGAGCAGTACTTC.

The genes are TRBV4-1 and TRBJ2-3; TRBD2 matches at 12 bases. Germline V gene data show CDR1 as MGHRA and CDR2 as YSYEKL. This CDR3 has 16 residues. Trimming at V came to 5 bases and at J to 4 bases, leaving 7 bases not matched to a gene. This CDR3 is CASSFLAGGQSDTQYF. Written as DNA, the CDR3 is TGCGCCAGCAGCTTTCTAGCGGGGGGGCAGTCAGATACGCAGTATTTT.

V gene TRBV2 combines with J gene TRBJ2-7; possibly TRBD2 for D (6 bases). V gave up 7 bases and J gave up 13 bases, with 20 bases separating them. This CDR3 contains 12 residues. From germline, CDR1 is SNHLY and CDR2 FYNNEI. The CDR3 is CASKWGGAEGYF. The CDR3 DNA follows: TGTGCCAGCAAGTGGGGCGGGGCGGAGGGCTACTTC.